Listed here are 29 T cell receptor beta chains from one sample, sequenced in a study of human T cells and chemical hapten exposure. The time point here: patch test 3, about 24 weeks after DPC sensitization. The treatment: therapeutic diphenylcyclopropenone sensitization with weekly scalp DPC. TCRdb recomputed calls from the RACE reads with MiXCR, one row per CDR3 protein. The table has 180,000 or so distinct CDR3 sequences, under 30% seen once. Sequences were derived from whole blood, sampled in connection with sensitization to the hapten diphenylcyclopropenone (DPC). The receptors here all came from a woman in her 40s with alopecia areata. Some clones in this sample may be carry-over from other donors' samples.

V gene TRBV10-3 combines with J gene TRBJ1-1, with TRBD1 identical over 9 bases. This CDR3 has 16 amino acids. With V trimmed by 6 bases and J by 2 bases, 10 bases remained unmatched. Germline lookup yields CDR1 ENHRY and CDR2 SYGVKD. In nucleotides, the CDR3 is TGTGCCATCAGCCCCGGGACAGGGAAAAAAAACACTGAAGCTTTCTTT. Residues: CAISPGTGKKNTEAFF.

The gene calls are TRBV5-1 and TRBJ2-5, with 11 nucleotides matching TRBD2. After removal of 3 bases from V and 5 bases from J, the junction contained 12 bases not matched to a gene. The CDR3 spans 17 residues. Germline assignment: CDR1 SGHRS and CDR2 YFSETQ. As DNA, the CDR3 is TGCGCCAGCAGCTCCACCCGTAGGACTAGCGGGTTGGAGACCCAGTACTTC. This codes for CASSSTRRTSGLETQYF.

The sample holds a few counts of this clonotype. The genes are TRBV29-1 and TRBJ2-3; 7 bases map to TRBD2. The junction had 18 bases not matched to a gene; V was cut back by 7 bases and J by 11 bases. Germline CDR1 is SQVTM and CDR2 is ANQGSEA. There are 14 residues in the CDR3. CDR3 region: CSASLALAANGQYF. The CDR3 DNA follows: TGCAGCGCTAGTCTGGCTCTAGCGGCGAATGGGCAGTATTTT.

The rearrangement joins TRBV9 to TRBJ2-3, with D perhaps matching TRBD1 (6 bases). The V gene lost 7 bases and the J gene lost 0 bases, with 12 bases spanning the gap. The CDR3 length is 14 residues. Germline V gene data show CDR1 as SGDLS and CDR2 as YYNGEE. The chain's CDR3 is CASSGQPSTDTQYF. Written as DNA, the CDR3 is TGTGCCAGCTCCGGACAGCCGAGCACAGATACGCAGTATTTT.

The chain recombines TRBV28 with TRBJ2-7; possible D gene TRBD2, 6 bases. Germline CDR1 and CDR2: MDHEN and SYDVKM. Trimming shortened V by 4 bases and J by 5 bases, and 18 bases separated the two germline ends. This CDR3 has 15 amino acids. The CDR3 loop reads CASSSRLGAAHEQYF. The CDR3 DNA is TGTGCCAGCAGTTCCCGACTAGGAGCGGCCCACGAGCAGTACTTC. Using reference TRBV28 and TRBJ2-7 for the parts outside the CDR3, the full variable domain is DVKVTQSSRYLVKRTGEKVFLECVQDMDHENMFWYRQDPGLGLRLIYFSYDVKMKEKGDIPEGYSVSREKKERFSLILESASTNQTSMYLCASSSRLGAAHEQYFGPGTRLTVT.

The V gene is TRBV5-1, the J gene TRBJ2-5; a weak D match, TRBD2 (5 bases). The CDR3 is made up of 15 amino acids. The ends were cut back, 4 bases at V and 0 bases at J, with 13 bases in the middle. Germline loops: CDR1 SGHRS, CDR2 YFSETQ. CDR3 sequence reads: CASSVYRGDQETQYF. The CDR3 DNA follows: TGCGCCAGCAGCGTATACCGGGGTGACCAAGAGACCCAGTACTTC.

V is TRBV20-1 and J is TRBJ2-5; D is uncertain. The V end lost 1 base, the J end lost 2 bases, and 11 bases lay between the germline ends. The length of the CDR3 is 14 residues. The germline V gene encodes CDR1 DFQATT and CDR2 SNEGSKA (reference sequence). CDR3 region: CSARVRPQQETQYF. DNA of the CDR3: TGCAGTGCTAGAGTTCGGCCCCAGCAAGAGACCCAGTACTTC.

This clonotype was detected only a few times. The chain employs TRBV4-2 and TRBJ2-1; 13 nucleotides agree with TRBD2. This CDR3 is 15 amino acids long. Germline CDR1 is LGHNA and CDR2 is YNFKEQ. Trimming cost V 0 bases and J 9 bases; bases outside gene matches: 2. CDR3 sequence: CASSQELAGGREQFF. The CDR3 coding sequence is TGTGCCAGCAGCCAAGAACTAGCGGGAGGGCGTGAGCAGTTCTTC.

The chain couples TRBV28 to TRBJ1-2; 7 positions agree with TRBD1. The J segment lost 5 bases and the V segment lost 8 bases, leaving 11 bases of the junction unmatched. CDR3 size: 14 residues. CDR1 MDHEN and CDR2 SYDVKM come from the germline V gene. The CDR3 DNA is TGTGCCAGCCAGGGGGAAGGCACGGGATATGGCTACACCTTC. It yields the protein CASQGEGTGYGYTF.

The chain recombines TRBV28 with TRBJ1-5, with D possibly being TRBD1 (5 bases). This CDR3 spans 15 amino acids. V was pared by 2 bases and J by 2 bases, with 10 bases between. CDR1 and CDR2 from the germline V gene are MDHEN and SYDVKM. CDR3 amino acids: CASSLGGQRNQPQHF. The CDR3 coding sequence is TGTGCCAGCAGTTTAGGTGGACAACGCAATCAGCCCCAGCATTTT.

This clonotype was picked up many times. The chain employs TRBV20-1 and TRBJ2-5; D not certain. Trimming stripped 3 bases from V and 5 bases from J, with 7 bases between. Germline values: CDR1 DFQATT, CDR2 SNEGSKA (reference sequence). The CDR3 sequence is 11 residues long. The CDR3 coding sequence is TGCAGTGCTAGCTTCTACGAGACCCAGTACTTC. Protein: CSASFYETQYF.

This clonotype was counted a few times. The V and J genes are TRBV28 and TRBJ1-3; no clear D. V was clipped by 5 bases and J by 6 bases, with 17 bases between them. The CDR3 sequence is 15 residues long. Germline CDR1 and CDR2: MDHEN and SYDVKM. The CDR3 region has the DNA TGTGCCAGCAGTCTCCCAAACGACATGTCAAACACCATATATTTT. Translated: CASSLPNDMSNTIYF. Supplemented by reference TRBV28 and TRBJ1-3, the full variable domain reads DVKVTQSSRYLVKRTGEKVFLECVQDMDHENMFWYRQDPGLGLRLIYFSYDVKMKEKGDIPEGYSVSREKKERFSLILESASTNQTSMYLCASSLPNDMSNTIYFGEGSWLTVV.

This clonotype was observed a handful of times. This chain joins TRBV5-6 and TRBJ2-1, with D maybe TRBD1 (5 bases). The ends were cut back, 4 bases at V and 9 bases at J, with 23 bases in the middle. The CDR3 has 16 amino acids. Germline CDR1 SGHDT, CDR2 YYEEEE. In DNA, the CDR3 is TGTGCCAGCAGCAGGGTTACCAGGGATAGAATAAGTGAGCAGTTCTTC. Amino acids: CASSRVTRDRISEQFF.

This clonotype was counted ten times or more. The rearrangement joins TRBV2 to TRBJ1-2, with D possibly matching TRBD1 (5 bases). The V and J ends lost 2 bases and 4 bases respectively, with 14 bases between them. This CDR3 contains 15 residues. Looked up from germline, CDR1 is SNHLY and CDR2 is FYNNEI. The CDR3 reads CASSEQGRVGYGYTF. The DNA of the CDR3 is TGTGCCAGCAGTGAACAGGGTCGGGTAGGCTATGGCTACACCTTC. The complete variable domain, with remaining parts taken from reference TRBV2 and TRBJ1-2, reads EPEVTQTPSHQVTQMGQEVILRCVPISNHLYFYWYRQILGQKVEFLVSFYNNEISEKSEIFDDQFSVERPDGSNFTLKIRSTKLEDSAMYFCASSEQGRVGYGYTFGSGTRLTVV.

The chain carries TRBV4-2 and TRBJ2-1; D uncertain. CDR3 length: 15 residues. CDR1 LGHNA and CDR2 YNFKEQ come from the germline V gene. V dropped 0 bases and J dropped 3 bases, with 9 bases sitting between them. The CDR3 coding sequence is TGTGCCAGCAGCCAAGACTCCGGAAACTACAATGAGCAGTTCTTC. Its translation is CASSQDSGNYNEQFF.

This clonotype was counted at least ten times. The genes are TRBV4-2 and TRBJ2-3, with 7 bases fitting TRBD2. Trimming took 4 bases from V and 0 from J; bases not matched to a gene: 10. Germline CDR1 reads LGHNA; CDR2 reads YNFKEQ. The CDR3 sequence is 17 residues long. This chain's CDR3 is CASSRTTGSGSTDTQYF. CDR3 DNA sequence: TGTGCCAGCAGCCGCACAACTGGTAGCGGGAGCACAGATACGCAGTATTTT.

The DNA for the CDR3 is TGTGCCAGCAGCCCCCATTCCTCGGGGCCAGATACGCAGTATTTT. Its protein product is CASSPHSSGPDTQYF. The chain joins TRBV28 to TRBJ2-3, with D possibly called TRBD1 or TRBD2 (5 bases each). With 6 bases removed from V and 4 bases from J, the gap between germline ends came to 17 bases. This CDR3 region has 15 residues. Germline V lookup: CDR1 MDHEN, CDR2 SYDVKM.

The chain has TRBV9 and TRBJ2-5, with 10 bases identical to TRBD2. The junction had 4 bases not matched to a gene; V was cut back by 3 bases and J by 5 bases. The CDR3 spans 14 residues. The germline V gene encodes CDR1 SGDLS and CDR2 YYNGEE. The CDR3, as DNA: TGTGCCAGCAGCGCTAGCGGGAGTCCGGAGACCCAGTACTTC. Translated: CASSASGSPETQYF.

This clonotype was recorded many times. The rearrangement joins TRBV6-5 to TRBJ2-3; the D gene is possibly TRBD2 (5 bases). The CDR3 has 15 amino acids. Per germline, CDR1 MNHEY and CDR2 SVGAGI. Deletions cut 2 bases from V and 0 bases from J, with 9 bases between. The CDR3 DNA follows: TGTGCCAGCAGTTACGCGGGCCGGAGCACAGATACGCAGTATTTT. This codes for CASSYAGRSTDTQYF.

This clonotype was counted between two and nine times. The CDR3 DNA sequence: TGCAGCGTTGAGGAAGGGGGCGCTGGAAACACCATATATTTT. It specifies CSVEEGGAGNTIYF. The chain recombines TRBV29-1 with TRBJ1-3; 7 bases agree with TRBD1. Germline V gives CDR1 SQVTM, CDR2 ANQGSEA. The CDR3 contains 14 residues. V lost 3 bases and J lost 2; bases outside the gene matches: 4.

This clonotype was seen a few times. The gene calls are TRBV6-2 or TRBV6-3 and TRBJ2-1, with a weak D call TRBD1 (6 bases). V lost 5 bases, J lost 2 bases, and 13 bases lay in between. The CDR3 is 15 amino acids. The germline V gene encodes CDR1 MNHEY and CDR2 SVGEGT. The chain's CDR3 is CASSRQQGTYNEQFF. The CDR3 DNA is TGTGCCAGCAGTCGACAACAGGGTACCTACAATGAGCAGTTCTTC.

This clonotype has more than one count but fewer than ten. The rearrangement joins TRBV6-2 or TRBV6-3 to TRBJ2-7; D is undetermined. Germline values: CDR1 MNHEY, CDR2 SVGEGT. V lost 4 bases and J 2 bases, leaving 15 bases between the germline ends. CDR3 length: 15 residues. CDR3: CASSLALIYAYEQYF. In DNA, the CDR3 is TGTGCCAGCAGTTTGGCGCTTATTTACGCCTACGAGCAGTACTTC.

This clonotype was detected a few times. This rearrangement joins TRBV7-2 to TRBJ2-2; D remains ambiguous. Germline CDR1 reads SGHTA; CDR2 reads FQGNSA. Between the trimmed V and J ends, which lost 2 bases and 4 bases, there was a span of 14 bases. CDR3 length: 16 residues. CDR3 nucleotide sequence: TGTGCCAGCAGCTTATCTGGGTCGGAGCTCACCGGGGAGCTGTTTTTT. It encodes CASSLSGSELTGELFF.

The CDR3 loop is CAISERGQARGDTQYF. CDR3 coding DNA: TGTGCCATCAGTGAGCGGGGACAGGCGAGGGGGGATACGCAGTATTTT. V and J are TRBV10-3 and TRBJ2-3, with 8 bases fitting TRBD1. There are 16 residues in the CDR3. Germline trimming cut 2 bases from V and 6 bases from J; bases unmatched to any gene: 10. The germline gives CDR1 ENHRY, CDR2 SYGVKD.

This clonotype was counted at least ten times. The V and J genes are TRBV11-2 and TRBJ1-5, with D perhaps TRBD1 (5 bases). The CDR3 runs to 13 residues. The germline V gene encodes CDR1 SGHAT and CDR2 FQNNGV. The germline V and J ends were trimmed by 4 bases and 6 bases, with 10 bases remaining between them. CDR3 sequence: CASSSGIGQPQHF. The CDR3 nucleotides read TGTGCCAGCAGCTCAGGGATCGGTCAGCCCCAGCATTTT.

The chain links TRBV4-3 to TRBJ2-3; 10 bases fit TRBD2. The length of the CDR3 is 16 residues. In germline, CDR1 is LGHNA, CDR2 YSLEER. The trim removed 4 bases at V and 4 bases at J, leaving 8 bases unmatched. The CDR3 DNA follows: TGCGCCAGCAGCCCTTCTAGAGCGGGAGGGGCAGATACGCAGTATTTT. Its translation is CASSPSRAGGADTQYF.

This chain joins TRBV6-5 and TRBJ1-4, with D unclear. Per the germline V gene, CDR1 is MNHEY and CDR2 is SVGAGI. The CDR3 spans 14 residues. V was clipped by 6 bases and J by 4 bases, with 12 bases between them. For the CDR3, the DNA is TGTGCCAGCAGCCTCGGACGGAATAATGAAAAACTGTTTTTT. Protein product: CASSLGRNNEKLFF.

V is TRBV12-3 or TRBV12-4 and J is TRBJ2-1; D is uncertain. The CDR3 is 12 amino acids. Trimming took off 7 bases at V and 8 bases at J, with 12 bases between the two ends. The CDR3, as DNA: TGTGCCAGCACCCCCACTGGTGATGAGCAGTTCTTC. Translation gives CASTPTGDEQFF.

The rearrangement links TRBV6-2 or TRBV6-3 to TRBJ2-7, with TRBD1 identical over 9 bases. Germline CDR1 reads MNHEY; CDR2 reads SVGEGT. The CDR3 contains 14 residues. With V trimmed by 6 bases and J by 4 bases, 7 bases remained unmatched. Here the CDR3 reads CASRPGTGYYEQYF. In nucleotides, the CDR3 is TGTGCCAGCAGGCCCGGGACAGGGTATTACGAGCAGTACTTC.